This TCR beta chain was found in a study of blood T cell repertoires in COVID-19. Assay used: immunoSEQ multiplex PCR; TCRdb lists only in-frame clones, some missing. The table has roughly 500,000 clones, about 91% seen once; the top ten hold about 1%. The CDR3 is 15 residues long. The V gene's germline CDR1 is SGHTA and CDR2 FQGTGA. Between the trimmed V and J ends, which lost 2 bases and 4 bases, there was a span of 14 bases. The TCR sequence derives from a man in his late teens or twenties with COVID-19, enrolled during active disease. Sequencing was performed on peripheral blood. This rearrangement joins TRBV7-3 to TRBJ2-5; weak D call: TRBD2 (5 bases). The CDR3 sequence is CASSLEGLAGETQYF. DNA for the CDR3: TGTGCCAGCAGCTTAGAGGGCTTGGCGGGAGAGACCCAGTACTTC. The full variable domain, with the rest looked up from reference TRBV7-3 and TRBJ2-5, is GAGVSQTPSNKVTEKGKYVELRCDPISGHTALYWYRQSLGQGPEFLIYFQGTGAADDSGLPNDRFFAVRPEGSVSTLKIQRTERGDSAVYLCASSLEGLAGETQYFGPGTRLLVL.